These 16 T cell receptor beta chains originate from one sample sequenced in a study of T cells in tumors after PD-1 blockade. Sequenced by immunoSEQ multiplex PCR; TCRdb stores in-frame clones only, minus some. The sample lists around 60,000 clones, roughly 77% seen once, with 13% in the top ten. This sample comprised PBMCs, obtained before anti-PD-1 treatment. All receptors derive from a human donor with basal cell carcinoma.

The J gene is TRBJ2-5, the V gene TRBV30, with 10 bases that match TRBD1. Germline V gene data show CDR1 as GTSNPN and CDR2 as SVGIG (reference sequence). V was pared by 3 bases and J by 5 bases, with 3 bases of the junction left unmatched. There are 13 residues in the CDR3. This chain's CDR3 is CAWSGTGAETQYF. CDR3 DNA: TGTGCCTGGAGCGGGACAGGGGCGGAGACCCAGTACTTC. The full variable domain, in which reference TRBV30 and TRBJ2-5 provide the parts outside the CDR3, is SQTIHQWPATLVQPVGSPLSLECTVEGTSNPNLYWYRQAAGRGLQLLFYSVGIGQISSEVPQNLSASRPQDRQFILSSKKLLLSDSGFYLCAWSGTGAETQYFGPGTRLLVL.

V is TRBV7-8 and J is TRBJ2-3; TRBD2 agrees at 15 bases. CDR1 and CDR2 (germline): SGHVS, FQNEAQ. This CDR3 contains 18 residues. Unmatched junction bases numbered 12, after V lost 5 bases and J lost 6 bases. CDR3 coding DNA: TGTGCCAGCAGCAAGAACCGGACTAGCGGGGGGGCGAGGGATACGCAGTATTTT. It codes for CASSKNRTSGGARDTQYF.

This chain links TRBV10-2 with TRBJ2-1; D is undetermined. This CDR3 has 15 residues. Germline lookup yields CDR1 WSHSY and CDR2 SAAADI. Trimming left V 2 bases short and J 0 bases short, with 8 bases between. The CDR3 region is CASSEERSSYNEQFF. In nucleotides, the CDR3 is TGCGCCAGCAGTGAGGAGAGGAGCTCCTACAATGAGCAGTTCTTC.

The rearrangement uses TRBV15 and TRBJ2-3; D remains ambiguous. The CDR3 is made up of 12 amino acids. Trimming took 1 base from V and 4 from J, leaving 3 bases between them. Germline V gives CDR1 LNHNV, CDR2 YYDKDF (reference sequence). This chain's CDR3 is CATSRVADTQYF. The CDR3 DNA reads TGTGCCACCAGCAGAGTAGCAGATACGCAGTATTTT. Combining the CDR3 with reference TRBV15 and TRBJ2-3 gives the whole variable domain DAMVIQNPRYQVTQFGKPVTLSCSQTLNHNVMYWYQQKSSQAPKLLFHYYDKDFNNEADTPDNFQSRRPNTSFCFLDIRSPGLGDTAMYLCATSRVADTQYFGPGTRLTVL.

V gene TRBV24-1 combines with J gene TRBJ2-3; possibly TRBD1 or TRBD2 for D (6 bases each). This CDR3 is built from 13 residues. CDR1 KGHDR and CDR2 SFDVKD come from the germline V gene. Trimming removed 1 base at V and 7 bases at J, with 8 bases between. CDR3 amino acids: CATSDLGGNTQYF. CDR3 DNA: TGTGCCACCAGTGATTTAGGGGGGAATACGCAGTATTTT.

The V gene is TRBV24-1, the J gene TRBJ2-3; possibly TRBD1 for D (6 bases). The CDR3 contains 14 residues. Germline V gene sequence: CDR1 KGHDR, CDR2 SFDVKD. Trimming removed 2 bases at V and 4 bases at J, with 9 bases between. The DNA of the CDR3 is TGTGCCACCAGTGATTCGGCAGGGGCAGATACGCAGTATTTT. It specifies CATSDSAGADTQYF.

CDR3 sequence reads: CASSTLAGGSYNEQFF. The CDR3 DNA is TGTGCCAGTAGTACCCTAGCGGGGGGTTCCTACAATGAGCAGTTCTTC. V usage is TRBV19 and J usage is TRBJ2-1; 11 nucleotides align to TRBD2. The ends lost 4 bases at V and 1 base at J; junction bases unmatched: 3. Looked up from germline, CDR1 is LNHDA and CDR2 is SQIVND (reference sequence). The CDR3 extends over 16 amino acids. The entire variable domain, with the rest obtained from reference TRBV19 and TRBJ2-1, is as follows: DGGITQSPKYLFRKEGQNVTLSCEQNLNHDAMYWYRQDPGQGLRLIYYSQIVNDFQKGDIAEGYSVSREKKESFPLTVTSAQKNPTAFYLCASSTLAGGSYNEQFFGPGTRLTVL.

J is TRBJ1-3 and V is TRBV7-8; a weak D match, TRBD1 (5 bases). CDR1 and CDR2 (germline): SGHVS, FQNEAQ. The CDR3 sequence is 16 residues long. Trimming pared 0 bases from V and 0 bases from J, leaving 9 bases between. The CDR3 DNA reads TGTGCCAGCAGCTTAGCGCCCAGGGCCTCTGGAAACACCATATATTTT. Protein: CASSLAPRASGNTIYF.

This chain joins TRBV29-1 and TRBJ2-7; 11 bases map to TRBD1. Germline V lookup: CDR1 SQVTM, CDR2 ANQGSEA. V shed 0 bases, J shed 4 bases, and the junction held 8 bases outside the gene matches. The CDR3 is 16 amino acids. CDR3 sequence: CSVEESGTGGFYEQYF. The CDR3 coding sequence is TGCAGCGTTGAAGAGTCCGGGACAGGGGGGTTTTACGAGCAGTACTTC.

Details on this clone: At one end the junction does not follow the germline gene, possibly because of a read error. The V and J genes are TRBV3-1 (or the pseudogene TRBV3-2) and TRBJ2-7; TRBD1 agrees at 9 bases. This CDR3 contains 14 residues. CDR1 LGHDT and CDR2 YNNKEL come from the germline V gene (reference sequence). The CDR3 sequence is CANSRGTGKYEQYF. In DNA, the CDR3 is TGTGCCAACAGCCGCGGGACAGGGAAATACGAGCAGTACTTC.

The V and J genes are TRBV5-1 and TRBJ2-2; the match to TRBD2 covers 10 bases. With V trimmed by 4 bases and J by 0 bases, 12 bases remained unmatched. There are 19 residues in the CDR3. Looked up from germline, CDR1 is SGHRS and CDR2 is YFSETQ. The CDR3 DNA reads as TGCGCCAGCAGCCCTATCGCCCTAGCGGGGGTTTCGAACACCGGGGAGCTGTTTTTT. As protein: CASSPIALAGVSNTGELFF.

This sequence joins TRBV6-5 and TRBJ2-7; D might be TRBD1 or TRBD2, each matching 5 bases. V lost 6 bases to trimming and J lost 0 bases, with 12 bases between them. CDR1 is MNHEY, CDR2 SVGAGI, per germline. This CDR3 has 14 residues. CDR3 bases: TGTGCCAGCAGGGGTGGTGGGACCTCCTACGAGCAGTACTTC. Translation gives CASRGGGTSYEQYF.

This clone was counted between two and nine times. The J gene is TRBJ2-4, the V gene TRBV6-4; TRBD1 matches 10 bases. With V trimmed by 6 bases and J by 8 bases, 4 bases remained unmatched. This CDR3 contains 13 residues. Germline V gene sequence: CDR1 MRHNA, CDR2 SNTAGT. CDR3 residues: CASSRDRGDIQYF. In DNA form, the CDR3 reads TGTGCCAGCAGCCGGGACAGGGGCGACATTCAGTACTTC.

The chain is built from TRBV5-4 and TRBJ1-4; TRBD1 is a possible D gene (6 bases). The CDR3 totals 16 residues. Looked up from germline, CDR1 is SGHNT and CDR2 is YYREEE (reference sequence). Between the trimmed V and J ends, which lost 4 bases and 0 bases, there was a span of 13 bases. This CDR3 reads CASSQYTGTTNEKLFF. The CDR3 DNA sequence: TGTGCCAGCAGCCAATATACAGGGACAACTAATGAAAAACTGTTTTTT.

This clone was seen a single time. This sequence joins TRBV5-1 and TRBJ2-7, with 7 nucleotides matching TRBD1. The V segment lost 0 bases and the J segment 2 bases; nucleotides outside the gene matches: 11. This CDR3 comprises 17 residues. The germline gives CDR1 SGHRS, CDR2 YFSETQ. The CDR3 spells CASSLGGGRGIPYEQYF. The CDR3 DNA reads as TGCGCCAGCAGCTTGGGAGGGGGCAGGGGGATACCCTACGAGCAGTACTTC.

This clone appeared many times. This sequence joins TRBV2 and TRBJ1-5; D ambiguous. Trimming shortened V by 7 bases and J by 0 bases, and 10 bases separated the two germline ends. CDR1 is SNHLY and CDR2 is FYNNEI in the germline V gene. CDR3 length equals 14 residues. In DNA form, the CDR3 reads TGTGCCAGCATGCAAGGGTCTAGCAATCAGCCCCAGCATTTT. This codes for CASMQGSSNQPQHF.